Below are 8 T cell receptor beta chains sequenced from a single sample in a study of blood T cell repertoires in COVID-19. TCRdb's table, derived via immunoSEQ multiplex PCR, lists solely in-frame clones and lacks some. Of around 60,000 clones in the sample, around 90% were seen once. Material: peripheral blood. These receptors all stem from a man in his sixties with active COVID-19.

CDR3 sequence reads: CASSLGARDTQYF. As DNA, the CDR3 is TGTGCCAGCAGTTTAGGGGCACGAGATACGCAGTATTTT. The genes are TRBV27 and TRBJ2-3; perhaps TRBD1 as D (5 bases). The CDR3 sequence is 13 residues long. Trimming left V 2 bases short and J 5 bases short, with 8 bases between. Germline assignment: CDR1 MNHEY and CDR2 SMNVEV (reference sequence).

The genes are TRBV30 and TRBJ2-5; D might be TRBD2 (5 bases). V lost 3 bases to trimming and J lost 9 bases, with 14 bases between them. Germline CDR1 is GTSNPN and CDR2 is SVGIG (reference sequence). The CDR3 length is 12 residues. This chain's CDR3 is CAWRATPGAQYF. CDR3 bases: TGTGCCTGGAGAGCCACCCCCGGGGCCCAGTACTTC.

V is TRBV19 and J is TRBJ2-1; 7 nucleotides agree with TRBD2. Germline CDR1 and CDR2: LNHDA and SQIVND (reference sequence). The CDR3 loop spans 19 amino acids. V shed 6 bases, J shed 0 bases, and the junction held 17 bases outside the gene matches. Written as DNA, the CDR3 is TGTGCCAGTAGCCGACCGAGGAGCGGGATGGCATCCTCCTACAATGAGCAGTTCTTC. This encodes CASSRPRSGMASSYNEQFF.

This sequence joins TRBV7-2 and TRBJ2-3; unclear D gene. V dropped 0 bases and J dropped 4 bases, with 5 bases sitting between them. CDR1 SGHTA and CDR2 FQGNSA come from the germline V gene. The CDR3 loop spans 13 amino acids. The chain's CDR3 is CASSLAYSDTQYF. In DNA form, the CDR3 reads TGTGCCAGCAGCTTAGCGTACTCAGATACGCAGTATTTT.

The chain carries TRBV4-1 and TRBJ2-7; D gene ambiguous. V was pared by 2 bases and J by 3 bases, with 8 bases between. CDR1 MGHRA and CDR2 YSYEKL come from the germline V gene. The CDR3 has 13 amino acids. The CDR3 DNA sequence: TGCGCCAGCAGCCAAACTACATACTACGAGCAGTACTTC. It encodes CASSQTTYYEQYF.

The chain uses TRBV3-1 (or the pseudogene TRBV3-2) and TRBJ1-1; D is perhaps TRBD1 (6 bases). This CDR3 has 13 amino acids. Germline CDR1 and CDR2: LGHDT and YNNKEL (reference sequence). V was trimmed by 1 base and J by 8 bases, leaving 11 bases between them. The CDR3 here is CASSQVRQGEAFF. The CDR3 DNA sequence: TGTGCCAGCAGCCAAGTAAGGCAGGGGGAAGCTTTCTTT.

The CDR3: CATSLRTVPNTDTQYF. The CDR3 nucleotides read TGTGCCACCAGCCTCAGGACTGTCCCGAACACAGATACGCAGTATTTT. The chain employs TRBV15 and TRBJ2-3; tentative D call: TRBD2 (5 bases). Germline loops: CDR1 LNHNV, CDR2 YYDKDF (reference sequence). The CDR3 consists of 16 residues. With 5 bases removed from V and 2 bases from J, the gap between germline ends came to 17 bases.

This clone was counted a few times. The chain uses TRBV9 and TRBJ2-6; D gene ambiguous. Germline CDR1 SGDLS, CDR2 YYNGEE. The CDR3 loop spans 15 amino acids. V lost 2 bases to trimming and J lost 0 bases, with 6 bases between them. The DNA of the CDR3 is TGTGCCAGCAGCGTCCCACACTCTGGGGCCAACGTCCTGACTTTC. Translation: CASSVPHSGANVLTF.